This entry concerns a single T cell receptor (beta chain). The authors' processing: Reference gene primers were amplified, and this amplification served to estimate nucleated cell counts. Method: immunoSEQ multiplex PCR; TCRdb's copy keeps in-frame clones and lacks some. V and J calls and clone size are given by that table; D and trimming were obtained from the DNA. The data contain some 500,000 clones, 85% to 90% of them singletons. This sample stems from a study of blood T cell repertoires in COVID-19. Followed longitudinally, the Seattle patients had been enrolled during active infection. Sequenced: peripheral blood. The receptor's source is a woman aged 45-65 years with COVID-19, enrolled during active disease.

The CDR3 DNA is TGTGCCAGCTCCCCAGGTGTGGCGATGAACACTGAAGCTTTCTTT. Encoded protein: CASSPGVAMNTEAFF. This sequence joins TRBV27 and TRBJ1-1; D ambiguous. Trimming pared 8 bases from V and 0 bases from J, leaving 16 bases between. CDR1 MNHEY and CDR2 SMNVEV come from the germline V gene (reference sequence). The CDR3 consists of 15 residues.